A single sample gave rise to the 22 T cell receptor beta chains below, sequenced in a study of blood T cell repertoires in COVID-19. Using immunoSEQ multiplex PCR, the repertoire was profiled, and TCRdb retains in-frame clones only, with some absent. The sample includes roughly 430,000 clones, around nine tenths of them seen just once. The sequenced sample was PBMCs or T cells enriched from blood (not recorded which). These receptors originate from a woman aged 18-30 years who had been exposed to COVID-19.

The table lists this clone with a few counts. The chain links TRBV11-2 to TRBJ2-5, with TRBD1 matching 7 bases. The CDR3 is 14 residues long. Germline V CDR1 and CDR2: SGHAT, FQNNGV. The V segment lost 8 bases and the J segment 0 bases; nucleotides outside the gene matches: 6. CDR3 in DNA: TGTGCCAGCGGAATACAGGGGTACCAAGAGACCCAGTACTTC. Its translation is CASGIQGYQETQYF.

The rearrangement uses TRBV19 and TRBJ1-3; D uncertain. The CDR3 runs 15 residues. Germline V lookup: CDR1 LNHDA, CDR2 SQIVND (reference sequence). V was cut by 5 bases and J by 0 bases, with 11 bases left in between. CDR3: CASSLQLFSGNTIYF. The DNA of the CDR3 is TGTGCCAGTAGTTTACAGCTTTTCTCTGGAAACACCATATATTTT. Using reference TRBV19 and TRBJ1-3 for the parts outside the CDR3, the full variable domain is DGGITQSPKYLFRKEGQNVTLSCEQNLNHDAMYWYRQDPGQGLRLIYYSQIVNDFQKGDIAEGYSVSREKKESFPLTVTSAQKNPTAFYLCASSLQLFSGNTIYFGEGSWLTVV.

This rearrangement joins TRBV10-3 to TRBJ1-5, with D maybe TRBD1 (5 bases). CDR1 and CDR2 from the germline V gene are ENHRY and SYGVKD. The CDR3 is 16 residues long. Trimming took off 2 bases at V and 1 base at J, with 12 bases between the two ends. Written as DNA, the CDR3 is TGTGCCATCAGTGAGGTTTTGAAGGGGAGCAATCAGCCCCAGCATTTT. Translation gives CAISEVLKGSNQPQHF.

J is TRBJ2-3 and V is TRBV2, with a weak D call TRBD2 (6 bases). Trimming left V 7 bases short and J 8 bases short, with 10 bases between. This CDR3 is 11 amino acids long. CDR1 and CDR2 (germline): SNHLY, FYNNEI. In DNA form, the CDR3 reads TGTGCCAGCATAGTGGGGGGTACGCAGTATTTT. It translates to CASIVGGTQYF.

J is TRBJ1-2 and V is TRBV27; possibly TRBD1 for D (5 bases). The V and J ends lost 10 bases and 4 bases respectively, with 10 bases between them. The V gene's germline CDR1 is MNHEY and CDR2 SMNVEV (reference sequence). The CDR3 is 11 residues long. The CDR3 nucleotides are TGTGCCACCGGGAGGGGCTATGGCTACACCTTC. Amino acid sequence: CATGRGYGYTF.

The chain combines TRBV23-1 with TRBJ1-4; D is unresolved. TRBV23-1 is treated as an ORF (open reading frame) with a function not yet certain. Trimming left V 4 bases short and J 7 bases short, with 19 bases between. This CDR3 has 16 amino acids. The CDR3 bases are TGCGCCAGCAGTCTAAGCGACGGGATCGTAGGTGAAAAACTGTTTTTT. Its translation: CASSLSDGIVGEKLFF.

CDR3: CASSVAGRNEQFF. CDR3 sequence (DNA): TGTGCCAGCTCGGTGGCAGGCCGCAATGAGCAGTTCTTC. The chain has TRBV28 and TRBJ2-1; D call uncertain. Trimming removed 8 bases at V and 6 bases at J, with 14 bases between. This CDR3 spans 13 amino acids. Germline CDR1 is MDHEN and CDR2 is SYDVKM.

This clone was picked up one time. The chain recombines TRBV7-3 with TRBJ2-7, with TRBD2 matching 8 bases. J lost 3 bases, V lost 1 base, and 5 bases had no gene match. CDR3 length equals 15 residues. CDR1 SGHTA and CDR2 FQGTGA come from the germline V gene. CDR3 loop: CASSLNSGVFYEQYF. For the CDR3, the DNA is TGTGCCAGCAGCTTAAATAGCGGGGTTTTCTACGAGCAGTACTTC.

The rearrangement uses TRBV6-5 and TRBJ2-2, with D tentatively TRBD1 (5 bases). Looked up from germline, CDR1 is MNHEY and CDR2 is SVGAGI. The V end lost 0 bases, the J end lost 7 bases, and 15 bases lay between the germline ends. CDR3 length: 16 residues. For the CDR3, the DNA is TGTGCCAGCAGTTACTCTCTGCAGGGAATAGGCGGGGAGCTGTTTTTT. Translated: CASSYSLQGIGGELFF.

This chain links TRBV7-2 with TRBJ2-3; a possible D gene is TRBD1 (5 bases). The CDR3 totals 15 residues. The V end lost 1 base, the J end lost 0 bases, and 8 bases lay between the germline ends. Germline-derived CDR1 and CDR2 are SGHTA and FQGNSA. CDR3 nucleotide sequence: TGTGCCAGCAGCTTAGACCGACAGAGCACAGATACGCAGTATTTT. Its protein is CASSLDRQSTDTQYF.

The gene calls are TRBV19 and TRBJ2-3; 9 nucleotides match TRBD2. CDR1 is LNHDA and CDR2 is SQIVND in the germline V gene (reference sequence). With V trimmed by 3 bases and J by 4 bases, 5 bases remained unmatched. The CDR3 has 15 amino acids. As DNA, the CDR3 is TGTGCCAGTAGTATTTCGGGACTAGCTGCAGATACGCAGTATTTT. This sequence encodes CASSISGLAADTQYF.

The CDR3 loop reads CASSLGTSGSSYEQYF. The DNA for the CDR3 is TGCGCCAGCAGCTTGGGGACTAGCGGCAGCTCCTACGAGCAGTACTTC. V usage is TRBV5-1 and J usage is TRBJ2-7; 10 bases agree with TRBD2. After removal of 0 bases from V and 0 bases from J, the junction contained 3 bases not matched to a gene. CDR3 length: 16 residues. CDR1 and CDR2 from the germline V gene are SGHRS and YFSETQ.

This clone was counted a single time. CDR3 coding DNA: TGTGCCACCAGTCAGGGGTACGGCTACACCTTC. Translated, it gives CATSQGYGYTF. This chain joins TRBV24-1 and TRBJ1-2; the D gene is possibly TRBD1 (6 bases). Germline V gene sequence: CDR1 KGHDR, CDR2 SFDVKD. The CDR3 is made up of 11 amino acids. Trimming stripped 6 bases from V and 8 bases from J, with 9 bases between.

The CDR3 DNA sequence: TGTGCCAGTAGCCCGGGACAGTTGAACACTGAAGCTTTCTTT. It encodes CASSPGQLNTEAFF. V gene TRBV19 combines with J gene TRBJ1-1; 7 bases map to TRBD1. Trimming removed 6 bases from V and 0 bases from J; junction bases left unmatched: 4. Germline CDR1 and CDR2: LNHDA and SQIVND (reference sequence). The CDR3 loop spans 14 amino acids. The variable domain in full, completed from reference TRBV19 and TRBJ1-1, reads DGGITQSPKYLFRKEGQNVTLSCEQNLNHDAMYWYRQDPGQGLRLIYYSQIVNDFQKGDIAEGYSVSREKKESFPLTVTSAQKNPTAFYLCASSPGQLNTEAFFGQGTRLTVV.

This chain connects TRBV2 to TRBJ1-1; a weak D match, TRBD1 (6 bases). The CDR3 has 15 amino acids. Germline CDR1 reads SNHLY; CDR2 reads FYNNEI. The ends were cut back, 2 bases at V and 4 bases at J, with 14 bases in the middle. The CDR3 here is CASSEWTVGGTEAFF. The CDR3, as DNA: TGTGCCAGCAGTGAATGGACAGTTGGAGGCACTGAAGCTTTCTTT.

The genes are TRBV10-3 and TRBJ1-1; 8 bases fit TRBD1. Germline CDR1 reads ENHRY; CDR2 reads SYGVKD. The CDR3 has 17 residues. V shed 2 bases and J 1 base; nucleotides not matched to a gene: 9. CDR3 residues: CAISERGRGPTNTEAFF. The CDR3 nucleotides read TGTGCCATCAGTGAGAGGGGCAGGGGGCCGACGAACACTGAAGCTTTCTTT.

The J gene is TRBJ2-2, the V gene TRBV9; 7 positions agree with TRBD2. The CDR3 is 14 amino acids. V lost 5 bases and J lost 5; bases outside the gene matches: 6. Germline loops: CDR1 SGDLS, CDR2 YYNGEE. The CDR3 region has the DNA TGTGCCAGCAGGGGAGGGTCCGGGACCGGGGAGCTGTTTTTT. Its translation is CASRGGSGTGELFF.

The rearrangement uses TRBV19 and TRBJ2-2, with D perhaps matching TRBD2 (6 bases). V shed 6 bases and J shed 2 bases, with 16 bases lying between them. The germline V gene encodes CDR1 LNHDA and CDR2 SQIVND (reference sequence). The CDR3 covers 16 residues. The CDR3: CASRSLLAVNTGELFF. The CDR3 nucleotides are TGTGCCAGTAGAAGCCTTTTAGCGGTCAACACCGGGGAGCTGTTTTTT.

The chain links TRBV28 to TRBJ2-1; 7 nucleotides align to TRBD2. The germline V gene has CDR1 MDHEN and CDR2 SYDVKM. CDR3 length: 14 amino acids. With V trimmed by 7 bases and J by 0 bases, 3 bases remained unmatched. The CDR3 sequence is CASNPGGSYNEQFF. The CDR3, as DNA: TGTGCCAGCAATCCGGGGGGCTCCTACAATGAGCAGTTCTTC.

The chain has TRBV28 and TRBJ1-2; D is uncertain. Germline V lookup: CDR1 MDHEN, CDR2 SYDVKM. The CDR3 sequence is 11 residues long. V lost 6 bases, J lost 8 bases, and 10 bases lay in between. As DNA, the CDR3 is TGTGCCAGCAGGCCTCTTGCGGGCTACACCTTC. This encodes CASRPLAGYTF.

V is TRBV9 and J is TRBJ2-5; 9 nucleotides match TRBD1. The CDR3 consists of 14 residues. With V trimmed by 3 bases and J by 2 bases, 2 bases remained unmatched. In germline, CDR1 is SGDLS, CDR2 YYNGEE. In DNA, the CDR3 is TGTGCCAGCAGCGGAGACAGGGGGCAAGAGACCCAGTACTTC. Its translation is CASSGDRGQETQYF.

The chain employs TRBV7-8 and TRBJ1-1, with 8 positions matching TRBD1. Trimming took 5 bases from V and 2 from J; bases not matched to a gene: 10. From germline, CDR1 is SGHVS and CDR2 FQNEAQ. This CDR3 spans 16 amino acids. The CDR3 nucleotides read TGTGCCAGCAGCGGACCGGGACAGGCCATAAACACTGAAGCTTTCTTT. Protein: CASSGPGQAINTEAFF.